The 10 T cell receptor beta chains listed next were all sequenced from one sample in a study of tumor-infiltrating lymphocytes in primary liver carcinoma. The blood RNA (from unsorted whole blood) was obtained, and germline DNA was also extracted. A primer in the constant region served to generate TCR beta cDNA from approximately 450 ng of total RNA. Sequencing libraries for TCR beta derived from three nested multiplex PCR rounds that used slightly modified ARM-PCR. Rounds one and two of PCR, each of roughly 10 cycles, were primed with TRBV1-TRBV30 forward primers and a C-beta reverse primer. TCRdb called the multiplex PCR reads again in MiXCR, with one record for every CDR3 protein. The sample carries around 330,000 distinct CDR3 sequences, 58% recorded once. The specimen sequenced was peripheral blood. The receptors derive from a woman aged 30 to 39 with primary liver carcinoma and hepatitis B virus infection.

A remark on this clonotype: Its ends do not fully match the called genes, so a read error is possible. The chain is built from TRBV11-2 and TRBJ2-5, with D hard to call. Germline CDR1 is SGHAT and CDR2 is FQNNGV. CDR3 size: 17 residues. CDR3 nucleotides: TGTGCCAGTAGCTACCAATGGGCTTGGGGTAACGAAGAGACCCAGTACTTC. Protein sequence: CASSYQWAWGNEETQYF.

This clonotype occurred once. This may come from a read error, since a much larger clone is one base off. The V gene is TRBV4-3, the J gene TRBJ2-3; 7 bases are shared with TRBD2. J gave up 1 base and V 0 bases, and 16 bases lay outside the gene matches. The germline V gene encodes CDR1 LGHNA and CDR2 YSLEER. The CDR3 sequence is 20 residues long. The DNA of the CDR3 is TGCGCCAGCAGCCAAGAGTGGCTCGGACTAGAGGGGCTCCGCACAGATACGCAGTATTTT. This translates into CASSQEWLGLEGLRTDTQYF.

The rearrangement joins TRBV11-3 to TRBJ2-5, with D tentatively TRBD2 (6 bases). Trimming took 8 bases from V and 2 from J, leaving 27 bases between them. The CDR3 spans 18 residues. CDR1 and CDR2 from the germline V gene are SGHNT and YENEEA. CDR3 protein: CASGYLLGGGPTQETQYF. The CDR3 bases are TGTGCCAGCGGCTACCTACTTGGGGGAGGACCAACTCAAGAGACCCAGTACTTC.

This CDR3 reads CASSWVGSQETQYF. CDR3 nucleotides: TGTGCCAGCAGCTGGGTTGGGTCCCAAGAGACCCAGTACTTC. The gene calls are TRBV13 and TRBJ2-5; unclear D gene. The CDR3 is made up of 14 amino acids. Germline CDR1 PRHDT, CDR2 FYEKMQ (reference sequence). V dropped 4 bases and J dropped 1 base, with 10 bases sitting between them. The complete variable domain, with remaining parts taken from reference TRBV13 and TRBJ2-5, reads AAGVIQSPRHLIKEKRETATLKCYPIPRHDTVYWYQQGPGQDPQFLISFYEKMQSDKGSIPDRFSAQQFSDYHSELNMSSLELGDSALYFCASSWVGSQETQYFGPGTRLLVL.

This chain links TRBV10-3 with TRBJ2-7; the match to TRBD2 covers 7 bases. Trimming removed 10 bases from V and 2 bases from J; junction bases left unmatched: 8. Germline CDR1 and CDR2: ENHRY and SYGVKD. This CDR3 comprises 13 residues. The CDR3, as DNA: TGTGCCACCTCCGGCGGGGGTACCTACGAGCAGTACTTC. It codes for CATSGGGTYEQYF.

This clonotype was found many times. Germline is not matched at one junction end, which may reflect a read error. V and J are TRBV12-3 or TRBV12-4 and TRBJ2-7; TRBD2 might be the D (5 bases). The CDR3 sequence is 16 residues long. The chain's CDR3 is CASSLASRYITYEQYF. In nucleotides, the CDR3 is TGTGCCAGCAGCTTAGCGTCCCGCTACATAACCTACGAGCAGTACTTC.

This clonotype was recorded at least ten times. This rearrangement joins TRBV29-1 to TRBJ2-3; D perhaps matches TRBD2 (6 bases). V was shortened by 4 bases and J by 7 bases, with 15 bases between the two germline ends. The CDR3 has 13 amino acids. The germline V gene has CDR1 SQVTM and CDR2 ANQGSEA. The CDR3 protein is CSVGSEGGHTQYF. CDR3 DNA: TGCAGCGTTGGCTCAGAAGGAGGGCATACGCAGTATTTT.

This sequence joins TRBV28 and TRBJ1-2, with TRBD1 as a possible D gene (6 bases). Germline V gene sequence: CDR1 MDHEN, CDR2 SYDVKM. The CDR3 length is 13 residues. Trimming took 6 bases from V and 8 from J, leaving 16 bases between them. CDR3 sequence: CASRKTGKGGYTF. The CDR3 nucleotides are TGTGCCAGCAGAAAAACAGGGAAGGGAGGCTACACCTTC.

CDR3 in DNA: TGTACCAACAGCTTTGGACCAGCGAACAATGAGCAGTTCTTC. This codes for CTNSFGPANNEQFF. This chain joins TRBV11-2 and TRBJ2-1; D not certain. The V gene's germline CDR1 is SGHAT and CDR2 FQNNGV. The length of the CDR3 is 14 residues.

The chain joins TRBV4-1 to TRBJ2-7; D uncertain. With 1 base removed from V and 10 bases from J, the gap between germline ends came to 14 bases. Looked up from germline, CDR1 is MGHRA and CDR2 is YSYEKL. The CDR3 contains 13 residues. As DNA, the CDR3 is TGCGCCAGCAGCCAAGCGTTGGACCTGGACCAGTACTTC. The encoded protein is CASSQALDLDQYF.